The clone carrying this T cell receptor (beta chain) was seen a handful of times. Its specificity is not known. Germline CDR1 is MNHNS and CDR2 is SASEGT. V was pared by 2 bases and J by 0 bases, with 17 bases between. The CDR3 has 17 residues. This entry is derived from a study of vaccination and CD4 T cells after COVID-19. Sequenced with the Oncomine TCR Beta short-read assay was DNA taken from cultured CD4+ T cells. TCRdb reprocessed the PCR reads with MiXCR, giving one entry per CDR3 protein. This table holds some 24,000 distinct CDR3 sequences, around 30% found once. Time point denoted: late sampling 161 to 241 days after vaccination in three convalescent patients. Treatment in this sample: approximately 9-day PBMC culture with coronavirus spike peptide pools or control peptides (ViraFEST assay). ViraFEST used peptide pools to expand antigen-specific T cells and subsequently sequenced their TCRs. Positive PCR dates covered March to December 2020, before US Alpha, Beta and Delta variants.

The J gene is TRBJ2-7, the V gene TRBV6-1; no definite D call. The input for sequencing was CD4+ T cells from blood, cultured in vitro, taken about 7 months after SARS-CoV-2 vaccination. The TCR was taken from a human donor who had recovered from COVID-19. The CDR3 DNA reads as TGTGCCAGCAGTGAATATGTGGCATCTTTTAGCTCCTACGAGCAGTACTTC. Residues: CASSEYVASFSSYEQYF.